Each of the 26 T cell receptor beta chains below was sequenced from the same sample in a study of shared clonotypes between healthy human individuals. Sequencing was performed with immunoSEQ multiplex PCR; in TCRdb, only in-frame clones are kept and a portion is missing. The sample includes 2,500,000 or so clones, 92% seen only once; the top ten take approximately 0.4%. Sample: naive CD4+ T cells from PBMCs. Subset noted: CD45RA+ positively selected. The receptors here all came from a man aged 18 to 29 in good health. Some clones in this sample may be carry-over from other donors' samples.

This sequence joins TRBV2 and TRBJ1-5; perhaps TRBD1 as D (5 bases). Germline V gene sequence: CDR1 SNHLY, CDR2 FYNNEI. V was cut by 6 bases and J by 7 bases, with 10 bases left in between. CDR3 length equals 12 residues. This CDR3 is CASSRVEQPQHF. The CDR3 DNA sequence: TGTGCCAGCAGCAGGGTAGAACAGCCCCAGCATTTT.

V and J are TRBV2 and TRBJ2-7; 10 bases fit TRBD2. The CDR3 runs 13 residues. Germline V gives CDR1 SNHLY, CDR2 FYNNEI. V shed 6 bases, J shed 4 bases, and the junction held 3 bases outside the gene matches. CDR3: CASRVAGGYEQYF. The DNA of the CDR3 is TGTGCCAGCAGGGTAGCGGGAGGATACGAGCAGTACTTC.

The rearrangement joins TRBV7-9 to TRBJ2-1; D might be TRBD2 (5 bases). Germline V gene lookup returns CDR1 SEHNR and CDR2 FQNEAQ (reference sequence). V lost 0 bases and J lost 9, with 21 bases in between. This CDR3 has 17 amino acids. The CDR3 nucleotides are TGTGCCAGCAGCTTAGCGGGTGCGAGGGCCGAGGCATTTGAGCAGTTCTTC. Protein sequence: CASSLAGARAEAFEQFF.

This chain uses TRBV7-9 with TRBJ1-1; D not certain. Germline assignment: CDR1 SEHNR and CDR2 FQNEAQ (reference sequence). The CDR3 covers 12 residues. Deletions cut 4 bases from V and 3 bases from J, with 6 bases between. The CDR3 loop is CASSSFHTEAFF. In DNA, the CDR3 is TGTGCCAGCAGCTCGTTCCACACTGAAGCTTTCTTT.

The J gene is TRBJ2-1, the V gene TRBV6-1; a weak D match, TRBD2 (6 bases). Germline-derived CDR1 and CDR2 are MNHNS and SASEGT. V lost 1 base to trimming and J lost 0 bases, with 19 bases between them. The CDR3 is made up of 19 amino acids. The CDR3 region has the DNA TGTGCCAGCAGTGAAGATGGTCGGCTAGCGCATAGCTCCTACAATGAGCAGTTCTTC. It encodes CASSEDGRLAHSSYNEQFF.

A single count supports this clone. V and J are TRBV7-3 and TRBJ2-1, with 7 bases that match TRBD2. The V and J ends lost 2 bases and 8 bases, in that order; junction bases with no gene match: 12. The CDR3 loop spans 16 amino acids. Germline V gene lookup returns CDR1 SGHTA and CDR2 FQGTGA. The CDR3 sequence is CASSLSPGGTPHEQFF. CDR3 nucleotides: TGTGCCAGCAGCTTATCACCGGGAGGAACCCCCCATGAGCAGTTCTTC.

This rearrangement joins TRBV5-1 to TRBJ1-5; perhaps TRBD1 as D (6 bases). There are 15 residues in the CDR3. The ends were cut back, 0 bases at V and 3 bases at J, with 10 bases in the middle. CDR1 is SGHRS and CDR2 is YFSETQ in the germline V gene. CDR3 loop: CASSLGQGNNQPQHF. The CDR3 nucleotides are TGCGCCAGCAGCTTGGGGCAGGGGAACAATCAGCCCCAGCATTTT.

As DNA, the CDR3 is TGTGCCATCGCGAGGACAGGGCAAGGGACCAGAGGTTACAATGAGCAGTTCTTC. Translation: CAIARTGQGTRGYNEQFF. The chain is built from TRBV10-3 and TRBJ2-1, with TRBD1 matching over 8 bases. CDR3 size: 18 residues. The germline gives CDR1 ENHRY, CDR2 SYGVKD. The V gene end was trimmed by 8 bases and the J gene end by 4 bases; junction bases not matched to a gene: 19.

J is TRBJ2-5 and V is TRBV6-1, with a weak D call TRBD2 (6 bases). This CDR3 is 16 amino acids long. The V end lost 0 bases, the J end lost 1 base, and 12 bases lay between the germline ends. CDR1 is MNHNS, CDR2 SASEGT, per germline. CDR3 loop: CASSEARGVAQETQYF. The CDR3 DNA sequence: TGTGCCAGCAGTGAAGCGCGCGGGGTCGCCCAAGAGACCCAGTACTTC.

The genes are TRBV7-9 and TRBJ2-5; TRBD2 is a possible D gene (6 bases). This CDR3 contains 15 residues. The germline gives CDR1 SEHNR, CDR2 FQNEAQ (reference sequence). The germline V and J ends were trimmed by 4 bases and 2 bases, with 14 bases remaining between them. CDR3 protein: CASSSDYHPQETQYF. In DNA form, the CDR3 reads TGTGCCAGCAGCTCGGACTACCACCCACAAGAGACCCAGTACTTC.

The CDR3 sequence is CASSLAWGQGFEQFF. CDR3 DNA sequence: TGCGCCAGCAGCTTGGCCTGGGGACAGGGATTTGAGCAGTTCTTC. The gene calls are TRBV5-1 and TRBJ2-1, with TRBD1 matching 9 bases. From germline, CDR1 is SGHRS and CDR2 YFSETQ. The trim removed 0 bases at V and 9 bases at J, leaving 7 bases unmatched. The CDR3 has 15 amino acids.

The chain employs TRBV5-1 and TRBJ2-2; 7 bases fit TRBD1. V was clipped by 5 bases and J by 4 bases; unmatched bases: 8. The germline V gene encodes CDR1 SGHRS and CDR2 YFSETQ. CDR3 length: 15 amino acids. CDR3 sequence (DNA): TGCGCCAGCAGGCCACAGGGGATTGGCACCGGGGAGCTGTTTTTT. This translates into CASRPQGIGTGELFF.

The V gene is TRBV5-1, the J gene TRBJ2-7; D is unresolved. Trimming left V 4 bases short and J 1 base short, with 15 bases between. This CDR3 contains 15 residues. Per the germline V gene, CDR1 is SGHRS and CDR2 is YFSETQ. The CDR3 spells CASSLRQRFSYEQYF. CDR3 bases: TGCGCCAGCAGCCTGCGGCAGAGATTTTCCTACGAGCAGTACTTC.

This rearrangement joins TRBV18 to TRBJ1-2, with D possibly matching TRBD1 (5 bases). The V and J ends lost 3 bases and 1 base respectively, with 21 bases between them. CDR1 KGHSH and CDR2 LQKENI come from the germline V gene. The CDR3 is 18 residues long. CDR3 coding DNA: TGTGCCAGCTCACCGCCGCCCGCGTGGGGGGACCTTAACTATGGCTACACCTTC. Protein sequence: CASSPPPAWGDLNYGYTF.

This clone was seen just once. The chain is built from TRBV28 and TRBJ1-2, with a possible D match to TRBD1 (5 bases). The CDR3 spans 17 residues. V dropped 3 bases and J dropped 0 bases, with 17 bases sitting between them. Looked up from germline, CDR1 is MDHEN and CDR2 is SYDVKM. This CDR3 is CASSLAPAGGANYGYTF. In DNA form, the CDR3 reads TGTGCCAGCAGTTTGGCGCCCGCGGGGGGAGCTAACTATGGCTACACCTTC.

This clone was seen just once. The chain is built from TRBV4-2 and TRBJ1-3; D possibly corresponds to TRBD1 (5 bases). V was pared by 4 bases and J by 4 bases, with 17 bases between. Germline V lookup: CDR1 LGHNA, CDR2 YNFKEQ. CDR3 length: 16 amino acids. The CDR3 region is CASSPTGGDRGNTIYF. The CDR3 nucleotides are TGTGCCAGCAGCCCGACCGGAGGGGACCGCGGAAACACCATATATTTT.

With regard to this clone: Other nucleotide sequences in the sample specify the same CDR3. This rearrangement joins TRBV5-1 to TRBJ2-7; tentatively, D is TRBD2 (5 bases). The CDR3 extends over 14 amino acids. The germline V and J ends were trimmed by 0 bases and 3 bases, with 10 bases remaining between them. Germline CDR1 SGHRS, CDR2 YFSETQ. In DNA form, the CDR3 reads TGCGCCAGCAGCTTGGGGACTGTTTTCTACGAGCAGTACTTC. This codes for CASSLGTVFYEQYF. Based on the CDR3 plus reference TRBV5-1 and TRBJ2-7, the full variable domain is KAGVTQTPRYLIKTRGQQVTLSCSPISGHRSVSWYQQTPGQGLQFLFEYFSETQRNKGNFPGRFSGRQFSNSRSEMNVSTLELGDSALYLCASSLGTVFYEQYFGPGTRLTVT.

The V call is TRBV29-1, the J call TRBJ2-3; 10 bases align to TRBD2. With V trimmed by 7 bases and J by 0 bases, 4 bases remained unmatched. The CDR3 is 14 residues long. Germline V lookup: CDR1 SQVTM, CDR2 ANQGSEA. In nucleotides, the CDR3 is TGCAGCGGGACTAGCGGATCTAGCACAGATACGCAGTATTTT. This translates into CSGTSGSSTDTQYF.

The CDR3 loop reads CASSYQSRAVNTEAFF. CDR3 DNA: TGCGCCAGCAGCTATCAATCCAGGGCAGTCAACACTGAAGCTTTCTTT. This rearrangement joins TRBV5-1 to TRBJ1-1, with a tentative D call TRBD1 (5 bases). Between the trimmed V and J ends, which lost 3 bases and 2 bases, there was a span of 17 bases. CDR1 is SGHRS, CDR2 YFSETQ, per germline. CDR3 size: 16 residues.

This clone was seen a single time. The chain uses TRBV29-1 and TRBJ2-7; D gene uncertain. The germline gives CDR1 SQVTM, CDR2 ANQGSEA. The V end lost 4 bases, the J end lost 0 bases, and 10 bases lay between the germline ends. CDR3 length: 13 amino acids. In DNA form, the CDR3 reads TGCAGCGTTGTTAGGCCAGTCTCCTACGAGCAGTACTTC. Its translation: CSVVRPVSYEQYF.

V is TRBV19 and J is TRBJ1-4, with 11 bases identical to TRBD1. The CDR3 spans 14 residues. CDR1 LNHDA and CDR2 SQIVND come from the germline V gene (reference sequence). V lost 5 bases to trimming and J lost 5 bases; unmatched junction nucleotides: 1. The CDR3 loop is CASSWDRGNEKLFF. The CDR3 DNA sequence: TGTGCCAGTAGTTGGGACAGGGGGAATGAAAAACTGTTTTTT. Filled out from reference TRBV19 and TRBJ1-4, the complete variable domain reads DGGITQSPKYLFRKEGQNVTLSCEQNLNHDAMYWYRQDPGQGLRLIYYSQIVNDFQKGDIAEGYSVSREKKESFPLTVTSAQKNPTAFYLCASSWDRGNEKLFFGSGTQLSVL.

The chain carries TRBV19 and TRBJ1-2, with D tentatively TRBD1 (5 bases). The CDR3 covers 14 residues. In germline, CDR1 is LNHDA, CDR2 SQIVND (reference sequence). Trimming left V 6 bases short and J 2 bases short, with 13 bases between. CDR3 coding DNA: TGTGCCAGTAGCCAGTTGGACAAGAACTATGGCTACACCTTC. This encodes CASSQLDKNYGYTF.

The rearrangement joins TRBV5-1 to TRBJ2-3, with D perhaps assigned TRBD1 or TRBD2 (5 bases each). Germline V gene sequence: CDR1 SGHRS, CDR2 YFSETQ. CDR3 size: 14 residues. Deletions cut 0 bases from V and 7 bases from J, with 12 bases between. For the CDR3, the DNA is TGCGCCAGCAGCTTGGCTTTACAGGACTATACGCAGTATTTT. Translated: CASSLALQDYTQYF.

The chain couples TRBV5-4 to TRBJ1-4, with D hard to call. The germline V and J ends were trimmed by 1 base and 2 bases, with 12 bases remaining between them. The CDR3 has 16 amino acids. Germline V gives CDR1 SGHNT, CDR2 YYREEE (reference sequence). CDR3 region: CASSLNIGETNEKLFF. DNA for the CDR3: TGTGCCAGCAGCTTGAATATCGGGGAGACTAATGAAAAACTGTTTTTT.

The chain uses TRBV19 and TRBJ2-3; unclear D gene. The V gene's germline CDR1 is LNHDA and CDR2 SQIVND (reference sequence). V was shortened by 6 bases and J by 4 bases, with 11 bases between the two germline ends. The CDR3 is 13 amino acids. The CDR3 nucleotides are TGTGCCAGTAGCGATTTGTCGGCAGATACGCAGTATTTT. Protein: CASSDLSADTQYF.

This chain joins TRBV6-6 and TRBJ1-1; D not resolved. Looked up from germline, CDR1 is MNHNY and CDR2 is SVGAGI (reference sequence). Trimming cost V 7 bases and J 1 base, with 10 bases left between them. The CDR3 runs 13 residues. Here the CDR3 reads CASTQPPNTEAFF. The CDR3, as DNA: TGTGCCAGCACTCAACCTCCGAACACTGAAGCTTTCTTT.